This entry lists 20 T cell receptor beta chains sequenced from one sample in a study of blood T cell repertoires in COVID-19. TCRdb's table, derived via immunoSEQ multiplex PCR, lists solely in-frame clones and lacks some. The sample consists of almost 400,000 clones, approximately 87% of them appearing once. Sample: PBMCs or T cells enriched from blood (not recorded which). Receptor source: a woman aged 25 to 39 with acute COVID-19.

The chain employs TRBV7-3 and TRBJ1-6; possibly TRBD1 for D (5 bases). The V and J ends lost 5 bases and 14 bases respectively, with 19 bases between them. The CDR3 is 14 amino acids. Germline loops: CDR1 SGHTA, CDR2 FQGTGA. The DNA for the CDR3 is TGTGCCAGCAGCCGTTACGGGGGAGGGTCGTCCCTCCACTTT. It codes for CASSRYGGGSSLHF.

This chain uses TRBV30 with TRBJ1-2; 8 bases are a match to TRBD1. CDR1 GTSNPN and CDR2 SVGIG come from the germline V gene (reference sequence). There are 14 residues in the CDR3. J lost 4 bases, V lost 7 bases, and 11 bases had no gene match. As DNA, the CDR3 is TGTGCCTCGTATCGCGGACAGGGTATCTATGGCTACACCTTC. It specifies CASYRGQGIYGYTF.

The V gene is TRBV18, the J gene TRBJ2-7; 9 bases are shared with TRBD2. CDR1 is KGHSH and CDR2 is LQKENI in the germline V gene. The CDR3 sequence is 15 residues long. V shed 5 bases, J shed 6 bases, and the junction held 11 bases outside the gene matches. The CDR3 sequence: CASSSQRGALLEQYF. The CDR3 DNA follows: TGTGCCAGCTCATCTCAGCGGGGGGCCCTCCTCGAGCAGTACTTC.

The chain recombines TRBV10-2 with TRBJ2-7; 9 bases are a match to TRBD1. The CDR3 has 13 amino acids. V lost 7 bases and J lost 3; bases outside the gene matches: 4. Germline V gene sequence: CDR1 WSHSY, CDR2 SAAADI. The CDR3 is CASKGTGSYEQYF. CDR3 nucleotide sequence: TGCGCCAGCAAAGGGACAGGGAGCTACGAGCAGTACTTC.

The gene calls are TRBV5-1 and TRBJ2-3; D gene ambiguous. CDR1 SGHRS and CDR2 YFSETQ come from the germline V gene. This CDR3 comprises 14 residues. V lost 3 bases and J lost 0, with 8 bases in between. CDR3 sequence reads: CASSYSASTDTQYF. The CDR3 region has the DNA TGCGCCAGCAGCTATAGTGCTAGCACAGATACGCAGTATTTT.

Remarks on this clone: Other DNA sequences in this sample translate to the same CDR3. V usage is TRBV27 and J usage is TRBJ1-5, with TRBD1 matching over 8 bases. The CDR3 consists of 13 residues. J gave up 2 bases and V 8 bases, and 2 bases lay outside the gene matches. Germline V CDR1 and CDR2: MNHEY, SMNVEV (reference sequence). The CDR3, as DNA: TGTGCCAGCTCGGACAGGGGCAATCAGCCCCAGCATTTT. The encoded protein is CASSDRGNQPQHF.

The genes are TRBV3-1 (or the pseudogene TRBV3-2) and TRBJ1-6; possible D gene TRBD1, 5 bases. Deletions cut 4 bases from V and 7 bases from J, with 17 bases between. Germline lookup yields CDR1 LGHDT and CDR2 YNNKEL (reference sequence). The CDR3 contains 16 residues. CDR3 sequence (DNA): TGTGCCAGCAGCCCTTGGGGGGGAGGCTACAATTCACCCCTCCACTTT. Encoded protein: CASSPWGGGYNSPLHF.

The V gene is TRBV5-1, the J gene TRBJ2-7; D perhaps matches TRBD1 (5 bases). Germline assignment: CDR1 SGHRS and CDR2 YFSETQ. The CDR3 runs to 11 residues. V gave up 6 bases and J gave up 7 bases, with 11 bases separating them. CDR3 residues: CASMQGVEQYF. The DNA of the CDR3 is TGCGCCAGCATGCAGGGTGTTGAGCAGTACTTC.

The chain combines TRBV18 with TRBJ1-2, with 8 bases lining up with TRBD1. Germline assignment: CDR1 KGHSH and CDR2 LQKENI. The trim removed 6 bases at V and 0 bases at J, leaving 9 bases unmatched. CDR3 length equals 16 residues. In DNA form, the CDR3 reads TGTGCCAGCTCCCTCGGACAGGGTCCTTCTAACTATGGCTACACCTTC. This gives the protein CASSLGQGPSNYGYTF.

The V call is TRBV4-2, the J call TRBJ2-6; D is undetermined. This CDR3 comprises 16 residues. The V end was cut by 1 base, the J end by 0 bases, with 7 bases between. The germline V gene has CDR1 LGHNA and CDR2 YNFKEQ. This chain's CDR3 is CASSQVEYSGANVLTF. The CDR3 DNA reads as TGTGCCAGCAGCCAAGTTGAGTACTCTGGGGCCAACGTCCTGACTTTC.

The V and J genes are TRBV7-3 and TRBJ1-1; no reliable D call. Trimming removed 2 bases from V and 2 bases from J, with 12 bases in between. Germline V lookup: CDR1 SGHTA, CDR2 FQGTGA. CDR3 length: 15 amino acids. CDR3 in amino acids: CASSLLGPGNTEAFF. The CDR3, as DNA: TGTGCCAGCAGCTTACTCGGACCGGGAAACACTGAAGCTTTCTTT.

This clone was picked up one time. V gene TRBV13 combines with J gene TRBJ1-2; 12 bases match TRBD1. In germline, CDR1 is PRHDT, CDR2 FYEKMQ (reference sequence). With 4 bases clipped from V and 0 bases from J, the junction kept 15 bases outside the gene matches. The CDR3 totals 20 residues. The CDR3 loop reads CASSSVPGTGGSISNYGYTF. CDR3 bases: TGTGCCAGCAGCTCAGTTCCCGGGACAGGGGGCTCGATTTCTAACTATGGCTACACCTTC.

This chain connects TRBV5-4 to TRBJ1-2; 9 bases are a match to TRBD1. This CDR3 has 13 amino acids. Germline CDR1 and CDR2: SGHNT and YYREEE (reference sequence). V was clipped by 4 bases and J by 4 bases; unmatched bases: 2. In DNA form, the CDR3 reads TGTGCCAGCAGCGGGACAGGGACCTATGGCTACACCTTC. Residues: CASSGTGTYGYTF.

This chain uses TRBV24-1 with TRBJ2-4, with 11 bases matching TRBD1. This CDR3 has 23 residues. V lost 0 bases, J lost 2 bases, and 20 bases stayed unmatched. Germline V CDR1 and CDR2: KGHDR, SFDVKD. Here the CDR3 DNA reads TGTGCCACCAGTGATTTGAGCGCCCCGGGACAGGGGGGCATAAGCTCTCCCAAAAACATTCAGTACTTC. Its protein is CATSDLSAPGQGGISSPKNIQYF.

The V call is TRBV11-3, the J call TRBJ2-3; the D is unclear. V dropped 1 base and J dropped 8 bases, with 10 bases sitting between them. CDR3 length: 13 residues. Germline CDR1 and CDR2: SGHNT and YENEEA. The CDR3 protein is CASSLGQEATQYF. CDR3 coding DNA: TGTGCCAGCAGCTTAGGGCAGGAAGCTACGCAGTATTTT.

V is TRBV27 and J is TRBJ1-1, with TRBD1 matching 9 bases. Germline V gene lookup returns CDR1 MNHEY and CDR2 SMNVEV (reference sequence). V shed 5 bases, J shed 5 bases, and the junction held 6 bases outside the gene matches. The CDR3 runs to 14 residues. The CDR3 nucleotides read TGTGCCAGCAGTACAGGGGGCAAGGGTACTGAAGCTTTCTTT. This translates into CASSTGGKGTEAFF.

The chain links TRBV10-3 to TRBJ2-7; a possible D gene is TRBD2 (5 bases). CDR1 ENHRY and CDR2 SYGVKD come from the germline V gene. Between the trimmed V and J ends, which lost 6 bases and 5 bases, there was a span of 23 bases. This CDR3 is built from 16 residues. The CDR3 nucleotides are TGTGCCATCAGGCCAAGCGGAGATGGTACCAAAAACGAGCAGTACTTC. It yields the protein CAIRPSGDGTKNEQYF.

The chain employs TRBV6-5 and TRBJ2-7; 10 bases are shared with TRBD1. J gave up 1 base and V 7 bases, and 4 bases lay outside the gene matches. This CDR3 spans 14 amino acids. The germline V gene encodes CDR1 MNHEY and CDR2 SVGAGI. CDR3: CASMDRGLSYEQYF. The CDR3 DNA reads TGTGCCAGCATGGACAGGGGGTTATCCTACGAGCAGTACTTC.

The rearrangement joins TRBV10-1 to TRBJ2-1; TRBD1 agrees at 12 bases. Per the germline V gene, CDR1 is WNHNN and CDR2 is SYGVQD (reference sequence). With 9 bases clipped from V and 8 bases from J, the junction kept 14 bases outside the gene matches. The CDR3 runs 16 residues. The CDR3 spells CARYYLRDRGQDEQFF. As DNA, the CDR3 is TGCGCCAGATACTACCTCCGGGACAGGGGGCAGGATGAGCAGTTCTTC.

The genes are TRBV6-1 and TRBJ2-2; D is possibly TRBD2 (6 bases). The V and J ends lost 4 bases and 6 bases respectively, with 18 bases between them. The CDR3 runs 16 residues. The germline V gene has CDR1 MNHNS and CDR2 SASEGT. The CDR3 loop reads CASSASPGLPAGELFF. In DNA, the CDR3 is TGTGCCAGCAGTGCATCCCCGGGACTGCCTGCCGGGGAGCTGTTTTTT.